The clone carrying this T cell receptor (beta chain) showed up just once. The sample belongs to a study of T cell responses to AZD1222 COVID-19 vaccine. This table comes from immunoSEQ multiplex PCR, and its TCRdb copy is limited to in-frame clones, with some not included. The data contain some 140,000 clones, around 93% of them singletons. V lost 4 bases and J lost 1, with 10 bases in between. In germline, CDR1 is SGHAT, CDR2 FQNNGV. CDR3 size: 14 residues. The origin of this receptor is an adult in good health. The sequencing used peripheral blood, collected on day 0 of AZD1222 vaccination. The chain carries TRBV11-2 and TRBJ1-1, with D possibly matching TRBD1 (6 bases). DNA of the CDR3: TGTGCCAGCAGCTCGACAGGACCGAACACTGAAGCTTTCTTT. Amino acids: CASSSTGPNTEAFF.